This TCR beta chain was obtained from a study of cytomegalovirus exposure and HLA in healthy donors. Study-level results: Usually a TCR sequence was rare, but some public TCRs were found in many donors.

On this clone itself: Its antigen is not known.

V lost 1 base and J 5 bases, leaving 8 bases between the germline ends. Germline V CDR1 and CDR2: MNHEY, SMNVEV (reference sequence). CDR3 length equals 13 residues. Clones were read by immunoSEQ multiplex PCR, and TCRdb kept only the in-frame ones, dropping some. The repertoire holds under 300,000 clones, with roughly 89% as singletons. The sample taken for sequencing was PBMCs. V and J are TRBV27 and TRBJ1-2; no definite D call. This clonotype was obtained from a woman in her late teens or twenties in good health and CMV-seronegative. This CDR3 is CASSLWGAYGYTF. In DNA form, the CDR3 reads TGTGCCAGCAGTTTATGGGGAGCGTATGGCTACACCTTC.